This T cell receptor beta chain emerged from a study of T cells after yellow fever vaccination. Regarding the study as a whole: Highly abundant clonotypes carried over from the bulk population could end up in FACS-sorted repertoires as contaminants. Subsequent booster samples again held most clones from primary vaccination (around 96% CD4, 85% to 90% CD8). Secondary responses were weaker yet peaked faster, day 5 versus 15.

V was pared by 6 bases and J by 7 bases, with 11 bases of the junction left unmatched. The CDR3 has 14 amino acids. A single record per CDR3 protein comes from TCRdb applying MiXCR to the 5' RACE reads. The sample has about 32,000 distinct CDR3 sequences, roughly a tenth seen once. This clonotype was counted ten times or more. This chain links TRBV12-3 or TRBV12-4 with TRBJ2-7; 8 bases line up with TRBD1. Sequencing was performed on PBMCs, either bulk or a sorted T-cell subset (CD4+, CD8+, memory, or dextramer-sorted; not recorded which), taken around 16 days after the first yellow fever vaccination. This sequence was found in a man younger than 30 who received the YFV17D yellow fever vaccine. CDR3: CASRPGTGFGEQYF. The CDR3 nucleotides are TGTGCCAGCAGGCCTGGGACAGGTTTTGGGGAGCAGTACTTC.